This TCR beta chain was observed in a study of blood T cell repertoires in COVID-19. Background on the study: Material from acute and convalescent COVID-19 was sourced from the United States, Italy and Spain.

Sequencing was performed with immunoSEQ multiplex PCR; in TCRdb, only in-frame clones are kept and a portion is missing. The repertoire holds roughly 330,000 clones, with 87% as singletons. The TCR comes from a man younger than 40 with COVID-19, enrolled during active disease. Sequenced material: peripheral blood.

CDR3 region: CASSQIRGGANTEAFF. The CDR3 nucleotides read TGTGCCAGCAGTCAGATACGTGGGGGCGCAAACACTGAAGCTTTCTTT. The chain is built from TRBV2 and TRBJ1-1; D might be TRBD1 (6 bases). The V gene's germline CDR1 is SNHLY and CDR2 FYNNEI. V was pared by 5 bases and J by 2 bases, with 18 bases between. CDR3 length: 16 amino acids.